This T cell receptor (beta chain) was obtained from a study of blood T cell repertoires in COVID-19. Study-wide background: From T cells, B-cell-depleted T cells, or PBMCs came the material, which was cDNA or gDNA.

Trimming removed 6 bases at V and 0 bases at J, with 20 bases between. Per germline, CDR1 MNHNY and CDR2 SVGAGI (reference sequence). The CDR3 consists of 17 residues. Original processing notes: Estimates of nucleated cell counts were drawn from the amplification of reference gene primers. The method was immunoSEQ multiplex PCR; TCRdb's version includes in-frame clones alone and lacks a portion of them. That table gives V, J and clone size, and the DNA gave D and trimming. The sample shows just over 90,000 clones, roughly 88% of them seen only once. Sequencing was carried out using peripheral blood. The receptor comes from a human donor with active COVID-19. The donor label of this sample is uncertain. V gene TRBV6-6 combines with J gene TRBJ1-2; possible D gene TRBD1, 5 bases. The CDR3 bases are TGTGCCAGCAGACGACAAACGCTCGGGGGAACTAACTATGGCTACACCTTC. This codes for CASRRQTLGGTNYGYTF.